This TCR beta chain was identified during a study of T cells after yellow fever vaccination. Across the whole study: Those fractions that held only low numbers of cells were prepared using the SMART-Seq v4 Ultra Low Input RNA kit.

TCRdb reprocessed the 5' RACE reads via MiXCR and lists one record per CDR3 protein. The sample yields hundreds of thousands of distinct CDR3 sequences, roughly 14% seen once. The source of this sequence is a man aged 30-40 years who received the YFV17D yellow fever vaccine. The source material was PBMCs, sampled on the day of the yellow fever booster vaccination.

CDR3 in amino acids: CAISDGVTAHVAFF. The DNA for the CDR3 is TGTGCCATCAGTGATGGGGTGACAGCCCACGTGGCTTTCTTT. The chain uses TRBV10-3 and TRBJ1-1; D may be TRBD1 (5 bases). V lost 3 bases, J lost 11 bases, and 19 bases lay in between. The CDR3 runs to 14 residues. Germline-derived CDR1 and CDR2 are ENHRY and SYGVKD.